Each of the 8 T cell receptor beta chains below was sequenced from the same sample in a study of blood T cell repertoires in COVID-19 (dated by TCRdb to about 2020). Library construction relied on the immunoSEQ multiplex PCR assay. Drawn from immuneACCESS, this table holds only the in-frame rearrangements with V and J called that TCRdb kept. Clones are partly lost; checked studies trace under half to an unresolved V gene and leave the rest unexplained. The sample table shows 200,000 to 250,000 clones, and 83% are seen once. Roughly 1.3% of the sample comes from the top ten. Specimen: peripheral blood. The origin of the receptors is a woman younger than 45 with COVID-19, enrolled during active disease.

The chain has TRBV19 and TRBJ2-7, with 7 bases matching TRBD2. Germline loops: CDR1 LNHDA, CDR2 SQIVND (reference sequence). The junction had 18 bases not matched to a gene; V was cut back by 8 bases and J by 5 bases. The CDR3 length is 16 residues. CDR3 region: CASRTRASDGGDEQYF. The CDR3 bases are TGTGCCAGTCGTACTCGGGCGTCAGATGGGGGGGACGAGCAGTACTTC.

CDR3 DNA: TGTGCCAGCAGCCAAAAGACCTTAGCGGGGGGGACTGGAGAGACCCAGTACTTC. Amino acids: CASSQKTLAGGTGETQYF. V and J are TRBV3-1 (or the pseudogene TRBV3-2) and TRBJ2-5, with 11 bases identical to TRBD2. V lost 2 bases and J lost 4; bases outside the gene matches: 12. The germline V gene has CDR1 LGHDT and CDR2 YNNKEL (reference sequence). CDR3 length: 18 residues.

Here the CDR3 reads CASRDRHFIYNEQFF. CDR3 bases: TGTGCCAGCAGGGACAGGCACTTCATTTACAATGAGCAGTTCTTC. The chain couples TRBV2 to TRBJ2-1; TRBD1 matches at 7 bases. The CDR3 totals 15 residues. CDR1 and CDR2 (germline): SNHLY, FYNNEI. Trimming removed 6 bases from V and 4 bases from J; junction bases left unmatched: 9.

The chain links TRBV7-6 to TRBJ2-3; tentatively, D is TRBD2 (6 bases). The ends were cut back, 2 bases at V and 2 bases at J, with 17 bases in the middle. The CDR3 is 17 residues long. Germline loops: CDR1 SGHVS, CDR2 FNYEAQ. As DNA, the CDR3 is TGTGCCAGCAGCTTATACGGGGGTGGGGGTAACACAGATACGCAGTATTTT. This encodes CASSLYGGGGNTDTQYF.

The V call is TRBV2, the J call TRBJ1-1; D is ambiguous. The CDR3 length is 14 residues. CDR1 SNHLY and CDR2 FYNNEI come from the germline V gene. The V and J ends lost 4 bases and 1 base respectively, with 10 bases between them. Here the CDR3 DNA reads TGTGCCAGCAGTGTTGCAGGCCCGAACACTGAAGCTTTCTTT. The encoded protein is CASSVAGPNTEAFF.

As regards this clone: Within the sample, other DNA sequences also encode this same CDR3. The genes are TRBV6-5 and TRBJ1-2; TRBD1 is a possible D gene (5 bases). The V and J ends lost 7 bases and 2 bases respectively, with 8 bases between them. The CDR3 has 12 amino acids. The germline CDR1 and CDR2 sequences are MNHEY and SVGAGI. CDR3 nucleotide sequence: TGTGCCAGCACTGGACAAAACTATGGCTACACCTTC. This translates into CASTGQNYGYTF.

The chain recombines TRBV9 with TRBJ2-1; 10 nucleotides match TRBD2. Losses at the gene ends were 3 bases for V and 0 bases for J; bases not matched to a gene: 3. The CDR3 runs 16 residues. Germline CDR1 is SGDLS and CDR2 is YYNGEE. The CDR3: CASSASGRSSYNEQFF. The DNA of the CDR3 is TGTGCCAGCAGCGCTAGCGGGAGAAGCTCCTACAATGAGCAGTTCTTC. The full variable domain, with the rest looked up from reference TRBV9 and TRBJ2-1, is DSGVTQTPKHLITATGQRVTLRCSPRSGDLSVYWYQQSLDQGLQFLIQYYNGEERAKGNILERFSAQQFPDLHSELNLSSLELGDSALYFCASSASGRSSYNEQFFGPGTRLTVL.

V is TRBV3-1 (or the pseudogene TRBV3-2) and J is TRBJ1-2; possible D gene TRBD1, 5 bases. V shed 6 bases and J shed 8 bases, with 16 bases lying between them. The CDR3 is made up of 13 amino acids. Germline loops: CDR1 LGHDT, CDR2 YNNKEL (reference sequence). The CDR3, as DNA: TGTGCCAGCAGGACAGACCCTAGGGGAGGCTACACCTTC. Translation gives CASRTDPRGGYTF.